These T cell receptor beta chains were read from a single sample in a study of cytomegalovirus exposure and HLA in healthy donors. TCRdb's table, derived via immunoSEQ multiplex PCR, lists solely in-frame clones and lacks some. This table holds under 200,000 clones, roughly 85% found once. Sequencing input: PBMCs. The receptor set was obtained from a woman aged 25 to 39 in good health and CMV-seropositive. Each CDR3 is given with its conserved first and last residue. Each record gives: CDR3 DNA, CDR3 protein, J gene, D gene, V gene, clone size. The D gene is left open where the match is weak. Clone size is not always given. Where it is, it says once, few, many or a class for expanded clones.

cdr3_nt: TGTGCCAGCAGCCCCGGACAGGGGTCACCGAACACTGAAGCTTTCTTT
cdr3_aa: CASSPGQGSPNTEAFF
j_call: TRBJ1-1
d_call: TRBD1
v_call: TRBV11-3
clone_size: .

cdr3_nt: TGCGCCAGCAGCCAGACACGGACAGGGGTGGGAAAACTGTTTTTT
cdr3_aa: CASSQTRTGVGKLFF
j_call: TRBJ1-4
d_call: TRBD1
v_call: TRBV4-1
clone_size: .

cdr3_nt: TGCAGCGTTGTGATAGCGGGGGGGCCTGAGCAGTTCTTC
cdr3_aa: CSVVIAGGPEQFF
j_call: TRBJ2-1
d_call: TRBD2
v_call: TRBV29-1
clone_size: .

cdr3_nt: TGCGCCAGCAGCCGCTATCCCCAGGCAAGTAGCTCCTACGAGCAGTACTTC
cdr3_aa: CASSRYPQASSSYEQYF
j_call: TRBJ2-7
d_call: .
v_call: TRBV4-1
clone_size: .

cdr3_nt: TGTGCCATCAGACCGACAGAAAATCAGCCCCAGCATTTT
cdr3_aa: CAIRPTENQPQHF
j_call: TRBJ1-5
d_call: .
v_call: TRBV10-3
clone_size: once

cdr3_nt: TGTGCCAGCAGCTTAGGGGTGGGCCCTTACGAGCAGTACTTC
cdr3_aa: CASSLGVGPYEQYF
j_call: TRBJ2-7
d_call: .
v_call: TRBV11-2
clone_size: few

cdr3_nt: TGTGCCAGCAGCTTGGCGGTGGGGGCAGAAAATTCACCCCTCCACTTT
cdr3_aa: CASSLAVGAENSPLHF
j_call: TRBJ1-6
d_call: .
v_call: TRBV5-5
clone_size: .

cdr3_nt: TGTGCCAGCAGCCAAGGACAGGATACAACCTACGAGCAGTACTTC
cdr3_aa: CASSQGQDTTYEQYF
j_call: TRBJ2-7
d_call: .
v_call: TRBV4-2
clone_size: .

cdr3_nt: TGTGCCAGCAGCTATTCTAGCGGGGGGGTCACAGATACGCAGTATTTT
cdr3_aa: CASSYSSGGVTDTQYF
j_call: TRBJ2-3
d_call: TRBD2
v_call: TRBV11-2
clone_size: .

cdr3_nt: TGTGCCAGCAGCCGGAATACAGGGGTGATCCCTTCGTATGAGCAGTTCTTC
cdr3_aa: CASSRNTGVIPSYEQFF
j_call: TRBJ2-1
d_call: TRBD1
v_call: TRBV11-2
clone_size: .

cdr3_nt: TGTGCCAGCAGTCAACTAGCCCCCGATGAGCAGTTCTTC
cdr3_aa: CASSQLAPDEQFF
j_call: TRBJ2-1
d_call: .
v_call: TRBV7-2
clone_size: .

cdr3_nt: TGTGCCAGCAGCCAAGGGACTAGCGTTGCTACGGGGAATGAGCAGTTCTTC
cdr3_aa: CASSQGTSVATGNEQFF
j_call: TRBJ2-1
d_call: TRBD2
v_call: TRBV4-2
clone_size: .

cdr3_nt: TGTGCCAGCATCCGGGGTTTTTCCTACAATGAGCAGTTCTTC
cdr3_aa: CASIRGFSYNEQFF
j_call: TRBJ2-1
d_call: .
v_call: TRBV2
clone_size: .

cdr3_nt: TGTGCCAGCAGCGTAGAAGGACAGGCGGGTATTGGTTCACCCCTCCACTTT
cdr3_aa: CASSVEGQAGIGSPLHF
j_call: TRBJ1-6
d_call: TRBD1
v_call: TRBV9
clone_size: once

cdr3_nt: TGTGCCAGCAGTGTGGCAGGGACCTACAATGAGCAGTTCTTC
cdr3_aa: CASSVAGTYNEQFF
j_call: TRBJ2-1
d_call: .
v_call: TRBV2
clone_size: .

cdr3_nt: TGTGCCAGCAGACAAACCCCGGGACAGGGGAACACCATATATTTT
cdr3_aa: CASRQTPGQGNTIYF
j_call: TRBJ1-3
d_call: TRBD1
v_call: TRBV7-2
clone_size: .

cdr3_nt: TGTGCCAGCAGTGAACCCTTTGGGGGCCACGGGGACTACGAGCAGTACTTC
cdr3_aa: CASSEPFGGHGDYEQYF
j_call: TRBJ2-7
d_call: .
v_call: TRBV6-1
clone_size: .

cdr3_nt: TGTGCCAGCAGCTTACAGGGGGATACCTACAATGAGCAGTTCTTC
cdr3_aa: CASSLQGDTYNEQFF
j_call: TRBJ2-1
d_call: TRBD1
v_call: TRBV11-2
clone_size: few

cdr3_nt: TGTGCCAGCAGAAAAGGGGGTCACACTGAAGCTTTCTTT
cdr3_aa: CASRKGGHTEAFF
j_call: TRBJ1-1
d_call: .
v_call: TRBV5-6
clone_size: .